The T cell receptor beta chain under discussion was sequenced for a study of long-term antiretroviral therapy in people with HIV. On this clone: Its antigen is undetermined.

Regarding the study as a whole: Documentation of ART adherence, viral resistance or therapy changes was absent.

In germline, CDR1 is MNHNS, CDR2 SASEGT. Trimming took 3 bases from V and 6 from J, leaving 14 bases between them. The CDR3 is 14 residues long. Inclusion required at least two post-ART and at least one pre-ART PBMC samples. HIV-positive participants were all treated in the United States. The authors ran the immunoSEQ assay, v3.0, at survey level. Sequencing was performed with immunoSEQ multiplex PCR; in TCRdb, only in-frame clones are kept and a portion is missing. The sample shows around 15,000 clones, approximately 87% of them seen only once. The TCR originated in a man in his fifties or sixties with HIV. V is TRBV6-1 and J is TRBJ1-2, with D tentatively TRBD1 (5 bases). The source material was unsorted PBMCs, sampled 0.7 years before starting antiretroviral therapy. The CDR3 nucleotides are TGTGCCAGCAGTGAGGGTAGCCAGGGAAATGGCTACACCTTC. It codes for CASSEGSQGNGYTF.